This TCR beta chain emerged from a study of cytomegalovirus exposure and HLA in healthy donors. Both 60 Vbeta primers and 13 Jbeta primers went into the PCR. This table comes from immunoSEQ multiplex PCR, and its TCRdb copy is limited to in-frame clones, with some not included. The table records some 130,000 clones, over 65% of them present only once. This receptor was identified in a female donor in good health and CMV-seropositive. Sample: PBMCs.

The CDR3 reads CASSEGSTNEKLFF. The DNA for the CDR3 is TGCGCCAGCAGTGAGGGCTCAACTAATGAAAAACTGTTTTTT. J is TRBJ1-4 and V is TRBV5-1; D call uncertain. Trimming removed 5 bases at V and 0 bases at J, with 8 bases between. Per germline, CDR1 SGHRS and CDR2 YFSETQ. This CDR3 has 14 residues.